The 10 T cell receptor beta chains listed next were all sequenced from one sample in a study of regulatory T cells in long-lasting Graves disease. Time point of the sample: newly diagnosed GD, antithyroid drugs for less than 3 months. PBMCs were the source of the RNA used for TCR sequencing. iRepertoire HTBI primers and Arm-PCR of CDR3 regions built TCR beta libraries. TCRdb passed the multiplex PCR reads through MiXCR, listing each CDR3 protein once. The top ten clones hold 20% to 25% of a sample with a few hundred thousand distinct CDR3 sequences, 15% to 20% of them seen once. These records were also assigned to another study, of T cells in Graves' hyperthyroidism and ophthalmopathy.

Material: peripheral blood mononuclear cells (PBMCs), obtained at new diagnosis, from a patient treated with antithyroid drugs. These receptors came from a woman between 18 and 29 years old with Graves disease.

In regard to this clonotype: The conserved final phenylalanine or tryptophan is absent from the CDR3, which likely points to a read error. The V and J genes are TRBV20-1 and TRBJ2-1; 10 bases are a match to TRBD1. Germline V gene data show CDR1 as DFQATT and CDR2 as SNEGSKA (reference sequence). V was pared by 3 bases and J by 1 base, with 0 bases of the junction left unmatched. The CDR3 contains 14 residues. The DNA of the CDR3 is TGCAGTGCTAGGGGACAGGGGTCCTACAATGAGCAGTTCCTC. Residues: CSARGQGSYNEQFL.

This clonotype was counted ten times or more. V is TRBV2 and J is TRBJ2-2, with D maybe TRBD1 (7 bases). The CDR3 spans 15 residues. Looked up from germline, CDR1 is SNHLY and CDR2 is FYNNEI. V lost 4 bases to trimming and J lost 4 bases, with 13 bases between them. DNA for the CDR3: TGTGCCAGCAGTGCATGGAGGGGGCGCACCGGGGAGCTGTTTTTT. It specifies CASSAWRGRTGELFF.

This clonotype was counted ten times or more. For the CDR3, the DNA is TGTGCCAGCAGCTTAATGGTTATGAGGGATGTCACCCTCGAGCAGTACTTC. It codes for CASSLMVMRDVTLEQYF. This sequence joins TRBV7-9 and TRBJ2-7; possibly TRBD2 for D (5 bases). This CDR3 region has 17 residues. Germline V gene sequence: CDR1 SEHNR, CDR2 FQNEAQ (reference sequence). The V end was cut by 2 bases, the J end by 6 bases, with 23 bases between.

This clonotype was detected ten times or more. This chain links TRBV6-1 with TRBJ2-2, with TRBD1 matching 8 bases. The V segment lost 8 bases and the J segment 7 bases; nucleotides outside the gene matches: 9. The V gene's germline CDR1 is MNHNS and CDR2 SASEGT. The CDR3 has 14 amino acids. CDR3 sequence reads: CASDTVTGVGELFF. In DNA, the CDR3 is TGTGCCAGCGATACGGTGACAGGGGTCGGGGAGCTGTTTTTT.

This clonotype was counted ten times or more. The chain combines TRBV2 with TRBJ1-5, with 7 positions matching TRBD1. Germline CDR1 and CDR2: SNHLY and FYNNEI. The CDR3 covers 14 residues. The ends lost 5 bases at V and 3 bases at J; junction bases unmatched: 4. The CDR3 nucleotides read TGTGCCAGCAGTTCCGACAGGGTCAATCAGCCCCAGCATTTT. As protein: CASSSDRVNQPQHF.

This clonotype showed up many times. The chain recombines TRBV20-1 with TRBJ2-3; D may be TRBD2 (7 bases). Trimming removed 3 bases from V and 5 bases from J, with 18 bases in between. Germline V gene sequence: CDR1 DFQATT, CDR2 SNEGSKA (reference sequence). This CDR3 has 15 residues. The CDR3 here is CSASFGGGAGDTQYF. CDR3 DNA sequence: TGCAGTGCTAGTTTTGGGGGGGGGGCTGGAGATACGCAGTATTTT.

Note on this clonotype: One base away lies a much larger clone, so this may be a sequencing read error. Likely a read error: the CDR3 ends without its conserved phenylalanine or tryptophan. The chain has TRBV6-2 or TRBV6-3 and TRBJ1-5; the D is unclear. The germline V gene has CDR1 MNHEY and CDR2 SVGEGT. The CDR3 is 12 residues long. V lost 8 bases and J lost 0, with 5 bases in between. Written as DNA, the CDR3 is TGTGCCAGCCCAGATAGCAATCAGCCCCAGCATTCT. It encodes CASPDSNQPQHS.

This clonotype was picked up a small number of times. The rearrangement links TRBV24-1 to TRBJ2-1, with 8 bases matching TRBD2. This CDR3 is built from 14 residues. CDR1 and CDR2 from the germline V gene are KGHDR and SFDVKD. V trimming: 9 bases; J trimming: 0 bases; junction bases outside the gene matches: 3. CDR3 sequence (DNA): TGTGCCACCGGGAGCGGGGGCTCCTACAATGAGCAGTTCTTC. Protein: CATGSGGSYNEQFF.

This clonotype was seen at least ten times. The chain employs TRBV30 and TRBJ1-1; TRBD1 matches at 10 bases. Looked up from germline, CDR1 is GTSNPN and CDR2 is SVGIG (reference sequence). The CDR3 sequence is 14 residues long. The junction had 7 bases not matched to a gene; V was cut back by 5 bases and J by 4 bases. CDR3 protein: CAWDRGHGSTEAFF. The CDR3 DNA reads TGTGCCTGGGACAGGGGGCACGGGAGCACTGAAGCTTTCTTT.

This clonotype was found many times. The chain links TRBV2 to TRBJ2-3; 13 bases are shared with TRBD2. The CDR3 runs 16 residues. The V gene's germline CDR1 is SNHLY and CDR2 FYNNEI. Unmatched junction bases numbered 7, after V lost 10 bases and J lost 0 bases. The CDR3 DNA reads as TGTGCCATCCGGACTAGCGGGGGTTACAGCACAGATACGCAGTATTTT. This encodes CAIRTSGGYSTDTQYF. The full variable domain, in which reference TRBV2 and TRBJ2-3 provide the parts outside the CDR3, is EPEVTQTPSHQVTQMGQEVILRCVPISNHLYFYWYRQILGQKVEFLVSFYNNEISEKSEIFDDQFSVERPDGSNFTLKIRSTKLEDSAMYFCAIRTSGGYSTDTQYFGPGTRLTVL.